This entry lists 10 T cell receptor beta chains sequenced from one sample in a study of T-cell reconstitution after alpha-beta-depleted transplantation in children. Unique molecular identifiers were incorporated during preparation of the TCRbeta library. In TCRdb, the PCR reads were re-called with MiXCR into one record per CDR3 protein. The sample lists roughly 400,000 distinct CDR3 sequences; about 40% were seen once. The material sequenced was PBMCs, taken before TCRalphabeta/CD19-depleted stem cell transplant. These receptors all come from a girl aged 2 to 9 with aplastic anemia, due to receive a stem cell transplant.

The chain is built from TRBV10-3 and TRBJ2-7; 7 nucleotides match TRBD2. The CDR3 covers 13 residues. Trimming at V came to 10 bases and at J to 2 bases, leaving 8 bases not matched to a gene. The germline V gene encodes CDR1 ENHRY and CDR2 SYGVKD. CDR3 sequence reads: CATEASGTYEQYF. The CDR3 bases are TGTGCCACCGAGGCTAGCGGAACCTACGAGCAGTACTTC.

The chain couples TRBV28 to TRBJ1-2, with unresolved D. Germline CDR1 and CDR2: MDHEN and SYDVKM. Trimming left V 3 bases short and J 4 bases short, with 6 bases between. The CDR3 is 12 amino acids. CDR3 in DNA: TGTGCCAGCAGTTTCAGGACCTATGGCTACACCTTC. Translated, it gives CASSFRTYGYTF.

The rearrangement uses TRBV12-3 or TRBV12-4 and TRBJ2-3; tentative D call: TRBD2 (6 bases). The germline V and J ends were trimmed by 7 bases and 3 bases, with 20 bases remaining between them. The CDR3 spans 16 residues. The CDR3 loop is CASTRVGTRGTDTQYF. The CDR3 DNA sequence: TGTGCCAGCACCCGGGTAGGGACTCGAGGGACAGATACGCAGTATTTT.

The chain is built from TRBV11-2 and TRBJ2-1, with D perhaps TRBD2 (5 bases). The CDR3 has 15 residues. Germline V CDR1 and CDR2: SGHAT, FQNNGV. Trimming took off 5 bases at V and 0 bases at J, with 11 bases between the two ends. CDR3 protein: CASSPAVSSYNEQFF. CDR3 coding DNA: TGTGCCAGCAGCCCAGCGGTTAGCTCCTACAATGAGCAGTTCTTC.

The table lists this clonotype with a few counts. As DNA, the CDR3 is TGTGCCAGCAGCCGTTACTCCGGGAGGGCCGATTCCTACGAGCAGTACTTC. It encodes CASSRYSGRADSYEQYF. This chain links TRBV6-5 with TRBJ2-7; 8 nucleotides agree with TRBD2. This CDR3 contains 17 residues. Germline CDR1 reads MNHEY; CDR2 reads SVGAGI. Trimming took 6 bases from V and 1 from J; bases not matched to a gene: 14.

As DNA, the CDR3 is TGTGCCAGCAGTTACCCAAATCAGGAGACCCAGTACTTC. This codes for CASSYPNQETQYF. The chain joins TRBV6-5 to TRBJ2-5; D is uncertain. Germline V gene data show CDR1 as MNHEY and CDR2 as SVGAGI. V was pared by 2 bases and J by 5 bases, with 9 bases between. The CDR3 totals 13 residues.

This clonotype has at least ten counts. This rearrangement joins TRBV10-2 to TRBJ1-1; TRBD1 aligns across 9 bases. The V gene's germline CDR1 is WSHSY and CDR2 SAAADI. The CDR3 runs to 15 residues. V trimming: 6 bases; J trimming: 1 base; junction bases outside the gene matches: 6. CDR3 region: CASRDTGGANTEAFF. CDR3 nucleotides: TGCGCCAGCAGAGATACAGGGGGCGCGAACACTGAAGCTTTCTTT.

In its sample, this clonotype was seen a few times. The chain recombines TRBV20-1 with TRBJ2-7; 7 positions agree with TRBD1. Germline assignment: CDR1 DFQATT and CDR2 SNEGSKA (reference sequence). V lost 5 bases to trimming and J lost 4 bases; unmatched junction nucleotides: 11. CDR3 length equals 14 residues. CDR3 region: CSAPSTGVGYEQYF. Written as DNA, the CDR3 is TGCAGTGCTCCGTCAACAGGGGTGGGGTACGAGCAGTACTTC.

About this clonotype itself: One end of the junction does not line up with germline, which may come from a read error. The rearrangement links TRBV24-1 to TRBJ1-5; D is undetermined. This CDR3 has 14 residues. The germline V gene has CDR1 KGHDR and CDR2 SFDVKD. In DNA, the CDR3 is TGTGCCACCAGTGCTTTGTGGCACCATCAGCCCCAGCATTTT. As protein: CATSALWHHQPQHF.

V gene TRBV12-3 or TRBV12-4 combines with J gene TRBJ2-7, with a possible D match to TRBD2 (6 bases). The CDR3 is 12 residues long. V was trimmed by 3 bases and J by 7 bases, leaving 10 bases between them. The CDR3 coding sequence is TGTGCCAGCAGTTTCTTGGAGGGAGAGCAGTACTTC. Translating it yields CASSFLEGEQYF.